Shown below are 9 T cell receptor beta chains from a single sample sequenced in a study of regulatory T cells in long-lasting Graves disease. The sample's time point: persistent/refractory GD, antithyroid drugs over 5 years with positive TRAb. The TCR library was made from RNA extracted from PBMCs. With iRepertoire HTBI primers and Arm-PCR of CDR3 regions, TCR beta libraries were built. TCRdb ran MiXCR on the multiplex PCR reads and lists one entry per CDR3 protein. The data show some 430,000 distinct CDR3 sequences, with roughly 21% seen just once and about 7% held by the top ten. The material was peripheral blood mononuclear cells (PBMCs), obtained when the disease was refractory, from a patient treated with antithyroid drugs. These receptors were taken from a female donor with Graves disease.

This clonotype showed up many times. The V gene is TRBV11-2, the J gene TRBJ1-2; D is ambiguous. This CDR3 has 15 residues. Germline V gene lookup returns CDR1 SGHAT and CDR2 FQNNGV. The V and J ends lost 1 base and 0 bases respectively, with 9 bases between them. The CDR3 DNA sequence: TGTGCCAGCAGCTTAGTAACGGAGACTAACTATGGCTACACCTTC. Encoded protein: CASSLVTETNYGYTF.

This clonotype showed up many times. The chain recombines TRBV20-1 with TRBJ1-5; perhaps TRBD1 as D (5 bases). Trimming left V 5 bases short and J 2 bases short, with 16 bases between. The CDR3 has 15 amino acids. Germline values: CDR1 DFQATT, CDR2 SNEGSKA (reference sequence). The CDR3 loop is CSAPNRGLGNQPQHF. CDR3 sequence (DNA): TGCAGTGCTCCGAACCGGGGACTGGGCAATCAGCCCCAGCATTTT.

This chain joins TRBV28 and TRBJ2-7; D may be TRBD1 or TRBD2 (5 bases each). Trimming took 3 bases from V and 3 from J, leaving 12 bases between them. CDR1 MDHEN and CDR2 SYDVKM come from the germline V gene. The CDR3 runs to 14 residues. The CDR3 region is CASSLSVGGYEQYF. DNA for the CDR3: TGTGCCAGCAGTTTGAGTGTTGGGGGCTACGAGCAGTACTTC.

This clonotype was recorded a few times. This chain uses TRBV24-1 with TRBJ2-3; 9 bases map to TRBD2. V trimming: 2 bases; J trimming: 6 bases; junction bases outside the gene matches: 5. Germline CDR1 reads KGHDR; CDR2 reads SFDVKD. The CDR3 extends over 15 amino acids. The CDR3 DNA is TGTGCCACCAGTGATTCGGGACTAGCTATGGATACGCAGTATTTT. Amino acids: CATSDSGLAMDTQYF.

Regarding this clonotype: At one boundary the junction diverges from the germline segment, which might be a read error. This chain uses TRBV29-1 with TRBJ1-2, with TRBD1 identical over 7 bases. Germline loops: CDR1 SQVTM, CDR2 ANQGSEA. CDR3 length: 11 amino acids. CDR3 nucleotides: TGCGGCGTTGACAGGGCGTATGGCTACACCTTC. It is translated as CGVDRAYGYTF.

This chain links TRBV30 with TRBJ1-4; no clear D. V was clipped by 8 bases and J by 4 bases, with 8 bases between them. This CDR3 spans 11 amino acids. Germline V CDR1 and CDR2: GTSNPN, SVGIG (reference sequence). This CDR3 reads CAHSINEKLFF. CDR3 in DNA: TGTGCCCATTCAATTAATGAAAAACTGTTTTTT.

This clonotype was picked up a small number of times. The chain couples TRBV10-3 to TRBJ2-2, with 7 bases lining up with TRBD2. The CDR3 extends over 16 amino acids. CDR1 and CDR2 (germline): ENHRY, SYGVKD. V was clipped by 3 bases and J by 3 bases; unmatched bases: 7. The CDR3 DNA is TGTGCCATCAGTGAAATCGACGGGAGGTACACCGGGGAGCTGTTTTTT. Protein product: CAISEIDGRYTGELFF.

J is TRBJ2-7 and V is TRBV19, with 10 nucleotides matching TRBD1. The ends lost 5 bases at V and 1 base at J; junction bases unmatched: 5. CDR3 length equals 15 residues. Germline CDR1 is LNHDA and CDR2 is SQIVND (reference sequence). The CDR3 protein is CASSDPGQGSYEQYF. In nucleotides, the CDR3 is TGTGCCAGTAGTGACCCGGGACAGGGGTCCTACGAGCAGTACTTC.

In this sample, this clonotype turned up a few times. The chain combines TRBV5-1 with TRBJ1-6; D is perhaps TRBD1 (5 bases). V lost 4 bases to trimming and J lost 3 bases, with 20 bases between them. The CDR3 consists of 18 residues. Per the germline V gene, CDR1 is SGHRS and CDR2 is YFSETQ. Here the CDR3 reads CASSPTDSPIGYNSPLHF. The CDR3 coding sequence is TGCGCCAGCAGCCCAACTGACAGTCCGATCGGCTATAATTCACCCCTCCACTTT.